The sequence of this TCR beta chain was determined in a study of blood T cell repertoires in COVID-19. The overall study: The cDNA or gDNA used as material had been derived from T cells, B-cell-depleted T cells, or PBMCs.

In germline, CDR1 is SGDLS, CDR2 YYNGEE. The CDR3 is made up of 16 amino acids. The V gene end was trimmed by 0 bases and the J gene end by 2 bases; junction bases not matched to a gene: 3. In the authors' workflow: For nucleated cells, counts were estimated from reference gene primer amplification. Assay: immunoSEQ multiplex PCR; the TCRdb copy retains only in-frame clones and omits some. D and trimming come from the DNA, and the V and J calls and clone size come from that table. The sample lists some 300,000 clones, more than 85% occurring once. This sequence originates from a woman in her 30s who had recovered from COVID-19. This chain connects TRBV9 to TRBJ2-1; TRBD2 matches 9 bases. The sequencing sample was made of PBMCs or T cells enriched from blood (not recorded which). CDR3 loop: CASSVVSGGPYNEQFF. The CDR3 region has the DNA TGTGCCAGCAGCGTAGTTAGCGGGGGCCCCTACAATGAGCAGTTCTTC.